The next 2 T cell receptor beta chains were all read from a single sample in a study of identical twins. TCRdb re-analysed the 5' RACE reads in MiXCR, keeping a single row per CDR3 protein. The sample shows about 720,000 distinct CDR3 sequences, 8.6% of them seen only once. The data were also submitted as part of a second study, on yellow fever vaccine responses in identical twins.

The material sequenced was PBMCs. The receptors here all came from a woman in her late teens or twenties in good health.

This clonotype occurred many times. The genes are TRBV7-2 and TRBJ2-7, with a weak D call TRBD2 (5 bases). V lost 1 base, J lost 2 bases, and 15 bases lay in between. Germline values: CDR1 SGHTA, CDR2 FQGNSA. CDR3 size: 16 residues. The CDR3 nucleotides are TGTGCCAGCAGCTTAGGGGAGACTGCTCCCGCCTACGAGCAGTACTTC. This gives the protein CASSLGETAPAYEQYF.

The V and J genes are TRBV7-2 and TRBJ2-3; no reliable D call. Trimming shortened V by 5 bases and J by 4 bases, and 13 bases separated the two germline ends. This CDR3 region has 14 residues. CDR1 SGHTA and CDR2 FQGNSA come from the germline V gene. The CDR3 nucleotides read TGTGCCAGCAGCCCCGCCGAGGCGGCAGATACGCAGTATTTT. Protein product: CASSPAEAADTQYF.